This T cell receptor (beta chain) was found in a study of cytomegalovirus exposure and HLA in healthy donors (dated by TCRdb to 2016 to 2017). For the study in its entirety: An earlier analysis of 587 of the donors reported 276 Gb of sequence data and 117 million unique TCR beta sequences obtained from around 190 million T cells. About 280 gigabases of sequencing data and around 80 million unique TCR sequences made up an early release that covered several hundred HLA-typed donors. Of the roughly 400 genotyped donors, approximately 81% were placed in the genetic ancestry cluster associated with self-reported Caucasian donors. The study aimed to test whether cataloging public T cell receptors could reveal signatures of past pathogen exposure. The study profiled the T cell repertoires of under 700 subjects by immunosequencing and related them to cytomegalovirus serostatus. Along with the approximately 670-subject first cohort, a separate validation cohort of about 110 different subjects was used. To predict cytomegalovirus infection status, the study brought together high-throughput TCR immunosequencing, statistical association of individual TCRs with disease status, and machine learning. A later analysis re-examined previously published TCR beta repertoires from 610 or so donors and added high-resolution HLA genotyping to investigate patterns of TCR occurrence. Rather than using new phenotypic data, the later analysis identified candidate immune exposures from TCR beta sequences and from how often those sequences occurred across donors. To decide whether each TCR beta V gene segment behaved as functional or pseudogenic, an earlier analysis of approximately 600 of the donors relied on high-throughput TCR beta sequencing. Alongside the repertoire data, information on donor age, sex, ethnicity and CMV serostatus was compiled. A later genetic analysis used genome-wide SNP genotypes for about three fifths of the 666 donors, treating that subset as a discovery cohort. All discovery cohort repertoires had been generated using a single sequencing platform. Class I and class II HLA loci were covered by the typing at four-digit resolution. Typing coverage differed by locus: A, B, C, DRB1 and DQB1 were typed in about 629-630 donors, DQA1 in 522, DPA1 in 600 to 610, and DPB1 in 400 to 490. Four or five DR-DQ haplotypes were treated as single units for association and clustering because of strong linkage in the cohort. Among 300 to 500 genotyped donors of the cohort, an average of about 240,000 unique TCR beta nucleotide sequences was sequenced per donor, of which about 18% were non-productive.

The cohort consisted of approximately 690 healthy bone marrow donors. At the time of sampling, every cohort member was nominally healthy, though immune exposures that went unrecorded were likely present. The donor was CMV seropositive and belonged to the group of a few hundred seropositive cohort members. A peripheral blood sample was collected from each donor, and TCR beta sequencing was performed on peripheral blood mononuclear cells. Genomic DNA extraction from the blood cell samples was performed with the Qiagen DNeasy Blood Extraction Kit. Of note for this clone: Its antigen specificity is not known. Qualities for individual bases were not recorded, and no much larger clone is one base off.

Library preparation employed the immunoSEQ multiplex PCR assay. For the multiplex PCR, a mixture combining 60 forward primers for TCR Vbeta segments and 13 reverse primers for TCR Jbeta segments was used. Amplification of the CDR3 region of rearranged TCR beta genes was performed with a multiplex PCR assay on genomic DNA. The amplified TCR beta libraries were sequenced on the Illumina HiSeq System as 87-base-pair reads. Processing in the source paper ran as follows. A later analysis counted some 80 million unique TCR beta chains across the 550 to 800 repertoires, and 10 million to 12 million of these chains were shared by at least two donors. To remove PCR and sequencing errors, raw reads were error-corrected and collapsed into unique sequences using a nearest-neighbor algorithm that merged closely related sequences. Alignment of CDR3 sequences to IMGT reference sequences was used to assign V, D and J gene segments. For a sequence to be retained, at least a six-nucleotide match to both a V gene segment and a J gene segment was required. Rearrangements were called productive when the CDR3 lacked stop codons and stayed in frame with V and J; all others were non-productive. CDR3 was defined by IMGT convention, running from the second conserved V-encoded cysteine to the conserved J-encoded phenylalanine. Sequences without an unambiguous match to a single V gene segment were excluded from the earlier analysis of about 630 of the donors. An earlier analysis of 500 to 600 of the donors classified V segments as functional when productive rearrangements were above 56.7% and as segregating when the standard deviation between donors was above 5%. A statistical classification framework was built to diagnose cytomegalovirus status from the catalog of TCR beta chain sequences. V and J gene assignment, in a later analysis, came from comparing TCR nucleotide sequences with IMGT/GENE-DB human TR gene sequences. A later analysis assigned CDR3 sequences and most-parsimonious VDJ recombination scenarios with the TCRdist pipeline. A later analysis defined each TCR beta chain by its CDR3 amino acid sequence plus V-gene family, and excluded reads lacking a unique V-gene family. In a later analysis, 450 to 600 highly shared, low-generation-probability nucleotide sequences were removed to address suspected cross-contamination and a sequencing artifact. A later analysis calculated a clonal expansion index for each public chain from normalized within-repertoire ranks of inferred template counts. Generation probabilities in a later analysis came from a VDJ recombination model fitted to out-of-frame rearrangements, and those results were checked against IGoR. A later analysis scored TCR-TCR, TCR-HLA and TCR-CMV co-occurrence with hypergeometric tests, applying a repertoire-size bias correction to TCR pairs. To estimate false discovery rates, a later analysis permuted the HLA or CMV assignments 20 times. In a later analysis, co-occurring TCRs were grouped with DBSCAN, and TCRdist sequence similarity was added when clustering was performed within HLA-allele-positive subsets. Repertoires with fewer than 30,000 or more than 120,000 public chains were left out of co-occurrence clustering, as were five repertoires with anomalous nucleotide sharing. Here the immuneACCESS table is served through TCRdb, limited to in-frame sequences with V and J called. Missing clones are a known gap in these copies; in checked studies unresolved V genes cover under half, and the rest lacks a known reason. The DNA gave D and trimming, while V, J and clone size come from that table. In all, the sample holds tens of thousands of clones, and 81% of those were seen once. The ten largest clones take up approximately 1.1% of the sample.

Results and caveats for the whole study, not just this receptor: Most TCR sequences were observed very rarely across donors, whereas some public TCRs were present in many individuals. Only TCR beta chains were sequenced in this cohort, and the absence of alpha or paired-chain data limited detectable features. In a later genetic analysis, fewer N-insertions in productive TCRs were reported among donors in an Asian-associated ancestry cluster than the roughly 710-donor mean. At a false discovery rate of 0.05, a later analysis linked 16,951 TCR beta sequences to specific HLA alleles. Sequencing depth was assumed to be roughly uniform across donors in the presence/absence analyses, though that assumption may not hold. In both the original and validation cohorts, the classifier was reported to diagnose cytomegalovirus status with high specificity and sensitivity. The only immune exposure information available for the cohort was CMV serostatus. The earlier analysis of some 540 of the donors excluded about 16 rarely observed V segments, including chromosome 9 orphons, because counts were too low. A further reported finding was that TCR beta sequences accurately predicted the HLA-A and HLA-B alleles for most subjects in the first cohort. Correlated functional status among segregating V segments might reflect linkage disequilibrium, but an unknown experimental factor could not be ruled out. In an earlier analysis of around 600 of the donors, most TCR beta V segments appeared in productive rearrangements about 90% or about 30% of the time, broadly matching IMGT annotations. V-gene and J-gene trimming of TCR beta chains was associated with a missense DCLRE1C variant in a later genetic analysis, and the association was replicated in an independent cohort. A cluster of highly shared sequence variants was judged likely to be a technical artifact of the sequencing pipeline. Because some donors lacked HLA typing at each locus, the association tests relied only on the typed subset. When HLA alleles, especially DR and DQ, strongly co-occurred, attributing TCR associations to individual alleles was difficult. Several of the top co-occurrence clusters appeared to be linked to parvovirus B19, influenza, CMV and Epstein-Barr virus, according to a later analysis. In vitro tests confirmed that a few of the cytomegalovirus-associated TCR beta chains recognize cytomegalovirus antigens. In a later analysis, HLA-associated TCR beta chains showed more clonal expansion and lower generation probabilities than non-associated chains that were equally common. It was suggested by the authors that the approach could potentially be generalized to other disease states and immunological phenotypes. According to a later analysis, TCR association rates differed among HLA loci, with DRB1 alleles showing the most associated TCRs and HLA-C alleles showing the fewest. A later analysis found that most CMV-associated TCR beta chains appeared HLA-restricted, with HLA associations seemingly driven largely by CMV exposure. The study listed 170 or so TCR beta chains as associated with cytomegalovirus.

The sample consisted of PBMCs. The sequence was obtained from a girl aged 2 to 9 in good health and CMV-seropositive.

The bases are TGTGCCAGCAGCTTCACCAGGTACACTGAAGCTTTCTTT. It is translated as CASSFTRYTEAFF. The rearranged segments are TRBV7-8 and TRBJ1-1; the D gene is not confidently resolved. A distance of 8 bases separates the germline ends of V and J, which lose 3 bases and 3 bases respectively. CDR1 SGHVS and CDR2 FQNEAQ are derived from the germline V gene. Reading from cysteine to phenylalanine, the CDR3 counts 13 amino acids. Of the read, only the CDR3 DNA is kept; its 39 bases are in frame from base 1.